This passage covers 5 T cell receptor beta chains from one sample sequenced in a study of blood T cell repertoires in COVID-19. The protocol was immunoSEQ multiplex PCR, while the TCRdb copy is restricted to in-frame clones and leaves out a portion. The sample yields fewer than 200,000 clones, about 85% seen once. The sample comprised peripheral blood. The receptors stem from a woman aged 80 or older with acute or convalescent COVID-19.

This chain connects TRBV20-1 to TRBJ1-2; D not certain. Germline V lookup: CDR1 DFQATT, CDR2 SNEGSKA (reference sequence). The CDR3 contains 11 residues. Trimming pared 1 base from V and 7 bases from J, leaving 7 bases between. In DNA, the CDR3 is TGCAGTGCTAGAGGAGATTCTGGCTACACCTTC. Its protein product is CSARGDSGYTF.

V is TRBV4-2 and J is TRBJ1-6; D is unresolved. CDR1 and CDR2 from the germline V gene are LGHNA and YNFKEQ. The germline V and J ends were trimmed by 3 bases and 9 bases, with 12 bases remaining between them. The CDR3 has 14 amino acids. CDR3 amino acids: CASSHPTGISPLHF. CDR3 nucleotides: TGTGCCAGCAGCCACCCGACGGGGATTTCACCCCTCCACTTT.

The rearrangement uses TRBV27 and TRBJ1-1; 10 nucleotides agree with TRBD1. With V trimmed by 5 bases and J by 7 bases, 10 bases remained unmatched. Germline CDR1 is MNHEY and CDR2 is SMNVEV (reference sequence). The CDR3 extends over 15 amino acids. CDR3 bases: TGTGCCAGCAGTCCCTCGGGACAGGGGAAACTTGAAGCTTTCTTT. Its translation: CASSPSGQGKLEAFF.

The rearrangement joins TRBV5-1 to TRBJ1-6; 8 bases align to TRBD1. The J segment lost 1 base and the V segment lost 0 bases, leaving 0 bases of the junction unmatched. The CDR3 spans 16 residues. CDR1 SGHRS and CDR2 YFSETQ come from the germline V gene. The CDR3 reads CASSLDRGSYNSPLHF. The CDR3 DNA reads TGCGCCAGCAGCTTGGACAGGGGGTCCTATAATTCACCCCTCCACTTT.

The CDR3 protein is CASSIGTSGTYEQYF. The CDR3 region has the DNA TGTGCCAGTAGTATTGGGACTAGCGGAACCTACGAGCAGTACTTC. The rearrangement uses TRBV19 and TRBJ2-7; TRBD2 matches at 11 bases. This CDR3 region has 15 residues. Germline CDR1 is LNHDA and CDR2 is SQIVND (reference sequence). Losses at the gene ends were 3 bases for V and 2 bases for J; bases not matched to a gene: 3.